This TCR beta chain was recorded in a study of neurological immune-mediated disorders. Regarding the study as a whole: There were no CDR3 amino acid sequences shared by expanded clones across subjects, a result suggesting private repertoires in all groups.

Per the germline V gene, CDR1 is DFQATT and CDR2 is SNEGSKA (reference sequence). This CDR3 has 14 residues. TCRdb ran MiXCR on the 5' RACE reads and lists one entry per CDR3 protein. This repertoire shows about 120,000 distinct CDR3 sequences, 3% to 3.5% found once; its top ten account for around 1.2%. This clonotype was counted a few times. Antigen: not known. One junction end disagrees with the germline gene, perhaps due to a read error. Input material: PBMCs. This receptor was identified in a woman in her 30s with multiple sclerosis. This chain links TRBV20-1 with TRBJ1-6; TRBD1 might be the D (5 bases). Written as DNA, the CDR3 is TGCAGTGCTAGAGGGGGGATGGCTAATTCAACCCTCAACTTT. As protein: CSARGGMANSTLNF.